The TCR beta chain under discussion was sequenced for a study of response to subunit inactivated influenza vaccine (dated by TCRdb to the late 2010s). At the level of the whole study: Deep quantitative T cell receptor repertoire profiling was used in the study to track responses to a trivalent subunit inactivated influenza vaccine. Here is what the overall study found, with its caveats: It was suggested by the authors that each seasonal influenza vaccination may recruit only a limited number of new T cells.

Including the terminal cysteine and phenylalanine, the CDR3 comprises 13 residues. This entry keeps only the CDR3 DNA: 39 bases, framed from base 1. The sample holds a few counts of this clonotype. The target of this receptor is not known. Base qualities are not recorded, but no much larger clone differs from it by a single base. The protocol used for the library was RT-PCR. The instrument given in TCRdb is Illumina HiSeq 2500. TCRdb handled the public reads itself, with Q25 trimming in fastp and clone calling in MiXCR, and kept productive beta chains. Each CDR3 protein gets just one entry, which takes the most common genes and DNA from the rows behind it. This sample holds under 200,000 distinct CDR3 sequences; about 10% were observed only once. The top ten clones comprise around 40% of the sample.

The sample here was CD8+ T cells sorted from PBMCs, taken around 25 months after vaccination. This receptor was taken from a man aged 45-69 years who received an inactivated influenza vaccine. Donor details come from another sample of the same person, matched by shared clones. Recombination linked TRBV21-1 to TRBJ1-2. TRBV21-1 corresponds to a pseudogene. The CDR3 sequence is CASSKASGYGYTF. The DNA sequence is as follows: TGTGCCAGCAGCAAAGCTTCGGGTTATGGCTACACCTTC.